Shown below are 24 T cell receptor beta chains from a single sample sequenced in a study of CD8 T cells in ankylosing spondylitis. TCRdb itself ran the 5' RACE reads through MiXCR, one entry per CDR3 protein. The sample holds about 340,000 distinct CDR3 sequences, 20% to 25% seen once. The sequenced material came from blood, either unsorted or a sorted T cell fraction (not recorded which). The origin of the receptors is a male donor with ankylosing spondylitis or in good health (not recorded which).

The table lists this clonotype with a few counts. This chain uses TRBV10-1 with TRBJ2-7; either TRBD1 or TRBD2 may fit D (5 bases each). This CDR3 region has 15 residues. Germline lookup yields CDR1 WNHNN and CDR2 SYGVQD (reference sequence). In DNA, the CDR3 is TGCGCTCAGCGGACGCCCGGGGCTGGCTCCTACGAGCAGTACTTC. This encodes CAQRTPGAGSYEQYF.

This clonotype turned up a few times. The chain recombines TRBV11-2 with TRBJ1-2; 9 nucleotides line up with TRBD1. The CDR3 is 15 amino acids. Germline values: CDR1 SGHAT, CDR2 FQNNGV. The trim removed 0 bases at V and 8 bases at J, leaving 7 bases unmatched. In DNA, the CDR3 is TGTGCCAGCAGCTTAGAATGGGGACAGGGAGAAGGCTACACCTTC. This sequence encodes CASSLEWGQGEGYTF.

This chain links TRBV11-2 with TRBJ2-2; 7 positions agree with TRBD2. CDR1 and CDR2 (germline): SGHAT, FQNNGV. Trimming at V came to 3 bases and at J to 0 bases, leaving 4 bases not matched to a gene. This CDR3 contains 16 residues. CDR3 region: CASSFPSGSNTGELFF. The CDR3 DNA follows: TGTGCCAGCAGCTTCCCTAGCGGATCGAACACCGGGGAGCTGTTTTTT.

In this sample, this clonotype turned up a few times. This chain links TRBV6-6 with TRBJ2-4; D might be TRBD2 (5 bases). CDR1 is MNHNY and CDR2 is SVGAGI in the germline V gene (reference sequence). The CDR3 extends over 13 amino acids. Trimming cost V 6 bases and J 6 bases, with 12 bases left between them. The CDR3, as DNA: TGTGCCAGCAGCTCTGCGGAGGCAAACATTCAGTACTTC. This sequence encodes CASSSAEANIQYF.

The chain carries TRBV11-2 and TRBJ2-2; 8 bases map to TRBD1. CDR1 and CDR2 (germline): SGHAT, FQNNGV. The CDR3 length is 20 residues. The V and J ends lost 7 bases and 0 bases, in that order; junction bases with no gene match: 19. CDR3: CASNTNSYDRGTSNTGELFF. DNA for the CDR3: TGTGCCAGCAACACGAACTCGTATGACAGGGGAACATCGAACACCGGGGAGCTGTTTTTT.

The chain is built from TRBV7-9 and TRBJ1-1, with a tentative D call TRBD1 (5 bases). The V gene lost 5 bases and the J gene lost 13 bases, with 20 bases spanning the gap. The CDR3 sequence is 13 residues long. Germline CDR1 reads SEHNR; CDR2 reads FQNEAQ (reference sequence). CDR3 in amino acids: CASSGPGPDYDFF. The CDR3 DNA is TGTGCCAGCAGCGGGCCGGGACCGGATTATGATTTCTTT.

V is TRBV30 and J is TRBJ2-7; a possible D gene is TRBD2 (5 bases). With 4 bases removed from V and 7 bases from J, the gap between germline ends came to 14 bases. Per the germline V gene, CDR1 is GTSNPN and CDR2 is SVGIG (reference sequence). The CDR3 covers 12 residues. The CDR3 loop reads CAWTPDSGEQYF. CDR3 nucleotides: TGTGCCTGGACTCCGGACTCGGGAGAGCAGTACTTC.

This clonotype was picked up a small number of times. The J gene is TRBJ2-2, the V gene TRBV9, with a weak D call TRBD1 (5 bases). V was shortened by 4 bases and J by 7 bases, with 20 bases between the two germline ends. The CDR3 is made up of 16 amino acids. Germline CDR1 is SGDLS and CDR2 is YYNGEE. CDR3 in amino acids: CASSPDGAGLSGELFF. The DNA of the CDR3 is TGTGCCAGCAGCCCCGATGGGGCAGGGCTAAGCGGGGAGCTGTTTTTT. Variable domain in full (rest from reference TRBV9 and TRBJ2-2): DSGVTQTPKHLITATGQRVTLRCSPRSGDLSVYWYQQSLDQGLQFLIQYYNGEERAKGNILERFSAQQFPDLHSELNLSSLELGDSALYFCASSPDGAGLSGELFFGEGSRLTVL.

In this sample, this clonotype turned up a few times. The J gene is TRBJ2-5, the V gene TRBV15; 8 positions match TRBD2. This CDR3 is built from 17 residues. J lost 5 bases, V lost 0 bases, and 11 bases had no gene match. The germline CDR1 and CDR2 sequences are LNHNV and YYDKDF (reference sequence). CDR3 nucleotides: TGTGCCACCAGCAGAGATATCGCTAGCGGGTCGGGGGAGACCCAGTACTTC. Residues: CATSRDIASGSGETQYF.

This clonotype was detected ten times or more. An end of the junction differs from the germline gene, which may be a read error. The CDR3 region is CASSQGLGYEQYF. In DNA form, the CDR3 reads TGTGCCAGCAGCCAAGGATTAGGGTACGAGCAGTACTTC. The rearrangement uses TRBV4-1 and TRBJ2-7; no clear D. The CDR3 covers 13 residues. Germline CDR1 is MGHRA and CDR2 is YSYEKL.

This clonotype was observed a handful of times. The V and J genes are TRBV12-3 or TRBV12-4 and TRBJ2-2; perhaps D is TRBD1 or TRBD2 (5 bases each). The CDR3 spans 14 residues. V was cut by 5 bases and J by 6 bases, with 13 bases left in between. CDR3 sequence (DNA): TGTGCCAGCAGTGAACTAGGGGACCCCGGGGAGCTGTTTTTT. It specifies CASSELGDPGELFF.

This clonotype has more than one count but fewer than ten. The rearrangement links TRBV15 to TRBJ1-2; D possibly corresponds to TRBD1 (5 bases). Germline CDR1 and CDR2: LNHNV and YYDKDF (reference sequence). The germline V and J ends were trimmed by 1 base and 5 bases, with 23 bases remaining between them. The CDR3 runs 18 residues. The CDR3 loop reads CATSRAGPGKGPWYGYTF. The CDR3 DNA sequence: TGTGCCACCAGCAGAGCCGGCCCGGGGAAGGGGCCTTGGTATGGCTACACCTTC.

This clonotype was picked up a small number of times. CDR3 sequence: CSARSIETNNEQFF. The CDR3 DNA is TGCAGTGCTAGAAGCATCGAAACCAACAATGAGCAGTTCTTC. V gene TRBV20-1 combines with J gene TRBJ2-1, with unresolved D. Germline V gives CDR1 DFQATT, CDR2 SNEGSKA (reference sequence). The germline V and J ends were trimmed by 2 bases and 5 bases, with 13 bases remaining between them. The CDR3 runs 14 residues.

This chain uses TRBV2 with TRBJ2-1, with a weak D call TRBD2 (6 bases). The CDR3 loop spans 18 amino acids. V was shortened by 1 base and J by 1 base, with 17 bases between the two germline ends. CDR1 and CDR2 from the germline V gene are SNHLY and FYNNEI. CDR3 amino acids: CASSEDLITAGSYNEQFF. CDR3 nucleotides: TGTGCCAGCAGTGAAGATCTGATTACGGCGGGGTCCTACAATGAGCAGTTCTTC. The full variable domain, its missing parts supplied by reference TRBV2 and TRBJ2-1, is EPEVTQTPSHQVTQMGQEVILRCVPISNHLYFYWYRQILGQKVEFLVSFYNNEISEKSEIFDDQFSVERPDGSNFTLKIRSTKLEDSAMYFCASSEDLITAGSYNEQFFGPGTRLTVL.

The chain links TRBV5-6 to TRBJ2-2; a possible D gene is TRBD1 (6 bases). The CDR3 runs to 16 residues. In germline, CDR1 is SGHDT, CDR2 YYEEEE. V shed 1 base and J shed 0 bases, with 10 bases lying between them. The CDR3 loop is CASSLRWTANTGELFF. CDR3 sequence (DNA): TGTGCCAGCAGCTTGAGGTGGACAGCGAACACCGGGGAGCTGTTTTTT.

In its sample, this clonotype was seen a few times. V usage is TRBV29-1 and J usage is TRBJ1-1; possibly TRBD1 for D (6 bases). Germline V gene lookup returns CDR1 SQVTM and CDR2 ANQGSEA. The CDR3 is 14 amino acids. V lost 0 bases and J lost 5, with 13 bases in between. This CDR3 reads CSVEEGGGRTEAFF. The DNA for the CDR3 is TGCAGCGTTGAAGAAGGGGGGGGGCGAACTGAAGCTTTCTTT.

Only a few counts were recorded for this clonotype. CDR3 sequence reads: CASISLRQGGQETQYF. The CDR3 nucleotides are TGTGCCAGCATCTCCCTGCGCCAAGGGGGCCAAGAGACCCAGTACTTC. The chain is built from TRBV28 and TRBJ2-5, with a weak D call TRBD1 (6 bases). This CDR3 is 16 amino acids long. Trimming removed 7 bases from V and 1 base from J, with 19 bases in between. Looked up from germline, CDR1 is MDHEN and CDR2 is SYDVKM.

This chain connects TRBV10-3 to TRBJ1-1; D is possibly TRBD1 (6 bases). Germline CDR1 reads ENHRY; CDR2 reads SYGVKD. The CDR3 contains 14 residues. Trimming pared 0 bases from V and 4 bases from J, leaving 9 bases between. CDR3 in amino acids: CAISESGQFTEAFF. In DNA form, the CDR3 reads TGTGCCATCAGTGAGTCTGGACAGTTCACTGAAGCTTTCTTT.

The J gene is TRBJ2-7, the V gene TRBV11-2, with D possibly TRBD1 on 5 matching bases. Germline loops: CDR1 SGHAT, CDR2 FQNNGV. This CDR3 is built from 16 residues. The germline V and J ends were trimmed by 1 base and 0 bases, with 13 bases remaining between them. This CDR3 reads CASSLVGQLSSYEQYF. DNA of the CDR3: TGTGCCAGCAGCTTAGTCGGACAACTGAGCTCCTACGAGCAGTACTTC.

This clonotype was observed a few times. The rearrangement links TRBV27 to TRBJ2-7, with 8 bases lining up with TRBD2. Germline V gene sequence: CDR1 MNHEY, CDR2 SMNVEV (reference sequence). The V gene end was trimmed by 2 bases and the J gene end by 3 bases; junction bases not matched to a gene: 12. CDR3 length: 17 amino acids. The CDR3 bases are TGTGCCAGCAGTTTAAAGGGTGCGGGACTAGATTTCTACGAGCAGTACTTC. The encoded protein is CASSLKGAGLDFYEQYF.

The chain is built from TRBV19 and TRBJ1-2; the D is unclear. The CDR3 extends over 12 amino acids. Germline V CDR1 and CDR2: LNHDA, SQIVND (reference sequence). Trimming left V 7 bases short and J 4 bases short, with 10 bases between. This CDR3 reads CASNSLGYGYTF. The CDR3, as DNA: TGTGCCAGTAATTCCCTCGGCTATGGCTACACCTTC.

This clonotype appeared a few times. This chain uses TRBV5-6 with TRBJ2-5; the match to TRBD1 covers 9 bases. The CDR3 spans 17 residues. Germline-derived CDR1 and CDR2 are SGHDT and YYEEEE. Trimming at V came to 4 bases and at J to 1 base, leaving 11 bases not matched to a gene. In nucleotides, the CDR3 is TGTGCCAGCAGCCCATACACCGGGACAGGGTTCCAAGAGACCCAGTACTTC. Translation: CASSPYTGTGFQETQYF.

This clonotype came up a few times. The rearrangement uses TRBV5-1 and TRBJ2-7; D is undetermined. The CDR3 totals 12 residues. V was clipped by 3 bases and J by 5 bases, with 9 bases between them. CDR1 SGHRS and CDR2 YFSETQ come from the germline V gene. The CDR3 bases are TGCGCCAGCAGCTGGAATTCGAACGAGCAGTACTTC. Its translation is CASSWNSNEQYF.

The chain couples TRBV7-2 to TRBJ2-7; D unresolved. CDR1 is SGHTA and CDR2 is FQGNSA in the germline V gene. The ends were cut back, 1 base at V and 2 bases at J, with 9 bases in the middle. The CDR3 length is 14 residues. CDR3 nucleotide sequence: TGTGCCAGCAGCTTAGGCGGCAGTACCTACGAGCAGTACTTC. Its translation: CASSLGGSTYEQYF. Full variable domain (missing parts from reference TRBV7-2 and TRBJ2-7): GAGVSQSPSNKVTEKGKDVELRCDPISGHTALYWYRQSLGQGLEFLIYFQGNSAPDKSGLPSDRFSAERTGGSVSTLTIQRTQQEDSAVYLCASSLGGSTYEQYFGPGTRLTVT.